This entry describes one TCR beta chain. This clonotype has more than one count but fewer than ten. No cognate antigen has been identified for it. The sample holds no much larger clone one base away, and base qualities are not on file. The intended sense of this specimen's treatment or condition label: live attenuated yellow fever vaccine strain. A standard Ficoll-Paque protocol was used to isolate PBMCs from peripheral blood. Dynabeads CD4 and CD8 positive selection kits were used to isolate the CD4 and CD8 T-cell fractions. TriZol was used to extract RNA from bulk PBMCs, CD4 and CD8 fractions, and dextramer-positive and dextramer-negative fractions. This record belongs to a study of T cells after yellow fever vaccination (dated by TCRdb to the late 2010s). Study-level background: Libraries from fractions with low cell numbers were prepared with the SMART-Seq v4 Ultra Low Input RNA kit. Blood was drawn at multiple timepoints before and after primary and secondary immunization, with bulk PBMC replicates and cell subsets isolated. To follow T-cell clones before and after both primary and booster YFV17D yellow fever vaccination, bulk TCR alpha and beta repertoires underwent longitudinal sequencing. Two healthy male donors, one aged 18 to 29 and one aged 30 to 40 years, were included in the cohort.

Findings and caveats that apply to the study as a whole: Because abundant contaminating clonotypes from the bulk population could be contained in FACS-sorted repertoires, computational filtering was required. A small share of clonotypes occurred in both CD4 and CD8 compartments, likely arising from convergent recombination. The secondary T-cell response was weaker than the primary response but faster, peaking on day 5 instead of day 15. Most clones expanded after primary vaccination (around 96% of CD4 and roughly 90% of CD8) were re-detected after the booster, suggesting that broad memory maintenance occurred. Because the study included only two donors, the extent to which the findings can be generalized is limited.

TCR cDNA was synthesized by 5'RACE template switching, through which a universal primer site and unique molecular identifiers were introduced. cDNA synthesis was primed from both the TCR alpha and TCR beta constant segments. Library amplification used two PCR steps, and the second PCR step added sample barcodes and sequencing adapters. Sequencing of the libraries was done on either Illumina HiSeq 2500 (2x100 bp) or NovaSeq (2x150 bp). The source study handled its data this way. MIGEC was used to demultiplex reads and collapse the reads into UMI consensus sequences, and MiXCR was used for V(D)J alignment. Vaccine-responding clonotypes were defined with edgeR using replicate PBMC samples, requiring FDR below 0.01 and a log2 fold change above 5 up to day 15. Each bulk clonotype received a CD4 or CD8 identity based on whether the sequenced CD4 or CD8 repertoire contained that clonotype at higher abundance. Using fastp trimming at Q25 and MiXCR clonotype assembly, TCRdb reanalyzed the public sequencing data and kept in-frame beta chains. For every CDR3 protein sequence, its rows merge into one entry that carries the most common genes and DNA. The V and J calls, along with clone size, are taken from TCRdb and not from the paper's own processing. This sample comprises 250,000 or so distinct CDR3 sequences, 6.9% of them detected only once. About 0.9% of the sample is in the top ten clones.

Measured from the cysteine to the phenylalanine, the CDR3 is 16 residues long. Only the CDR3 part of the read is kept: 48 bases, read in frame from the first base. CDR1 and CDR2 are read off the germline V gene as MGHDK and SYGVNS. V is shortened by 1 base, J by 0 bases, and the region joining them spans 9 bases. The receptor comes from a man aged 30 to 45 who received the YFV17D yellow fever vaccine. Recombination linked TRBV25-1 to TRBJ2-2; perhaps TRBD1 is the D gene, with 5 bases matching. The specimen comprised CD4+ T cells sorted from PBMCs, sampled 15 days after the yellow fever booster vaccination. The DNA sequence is TGTGCCAGCAGTGAATGGACACTCGCGAACACCGGGGAGCTGTTTTTT. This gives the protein CASSEWTLANTGELFF.